One sample yielded the 27 T cell receptor beta chains listed below, sequenced in a study of blood T cell repertoires in COVID-19. The method was immunoSEQ multiplex PCR; TCRdb's version includes in-frame clones alone and lacks a portion of them. Of some 150,000 clones listed, about 83% were seen once; the top ten hold approximately 7.7%. The source material was peripheral blood. These TCRs come from a man aged 35-49 years who had recovered from COVID-19.

The J gene is TRBJ2-7, the V gene TRBV30; the D gene is possibly TRBD1 (5 bases). The germline V gene encodes CDR1 GTSNPN and CDR2 SVGIG (reference sequence). Trimming took 5 bases from V and 12 from J, leaving 29 bases between them. The CDR3 is made up of 15 amino acids. Written as DNA, the CDR3 is TGTGCCTGGGGCATACAGGCGGATGGATCCTCTATCCGGTACTTC. It specifies CAWGIQADGSSIRYF.

V is TRBV4-1 and J is TRBJ1-5, with 9 bases matching TRBD1. This CDR3 has 15 residues. With V trimmed by 1 base and J by 7 bases, 5 bases remained unmatched. The V gene's germline CDR1 is MGHRA and CDR2 YSYEKL. The CDR3 DNA sequence: TGCGCCAGCAGCCAAGGGGGACAGGGCGGCCAGCCCCAGCATTTT. It specifies CASSQGGQGGQPQHF.

The genes are TRBV11-2 and TRBJ2-1; a weak D match, TRBD2 (6 bases). The germline gives CDR1 SGHAT, CDR2 FQNNGV. CDR3 length equals 15 residues. Trimming took off 5 bases at V and 2 bases at J, with 13 bases between the two ends. This chain's CDR3 is CASSGGTSAYNEQFF. Here the CDR3 DNA reads TGTGCCAGCAGCGGGGGGACGAGTGCCTACAATGAGCAGTTCTTC.

This clone was detected only once. The V and J genes are TRBV9 and TRBJ2-1; the match to TRBD1 covers 7 bases. This CDR3 comprises 14 residues. Unmatched junction bases numbered 11, after V lost 5 bases and J lost 9 bases. From germline, CDR1 is SGDLS and CDR2 YYNGEE. The CDR3 DNA reads TGTGCCAGCAGTGAAGAAGGGGGCATTGTTGAGCAGTTCTTC. Protein sequence: CASSEEGGIVEQFF.

The chain joins TRBV29-1 to TRBJ1-2; the match to TRBD1 covers 9 bases. The germline V gene encodes CDR1 SQVTM and CDR2 ANQGSEA. The CDR3 totals 14 residues. Trimming at V came to 2 bases and at J to 8 bases, leaving 9 bases not matched to a gene. CDR3 residues: CSVETGTGSAGYTF. CDR3 in DNA: TGCAGCGTTGAAACCGGGACAGGGTCTGCGGGCTACACCTTC.

Ten or more counts support this clone. The V call is TRBV7-2, the J call TRBJ2-1; D is ambiguous. Germline values: CDR1 SGHTA, CDR2 FQGNSA. The CDR3 is made up of 11 amino acids. V shed 1 base and J shed 14 bases, with 9 bases lying between them. The CDR3 DNA sequence: TGTGCCAGCAGCTTAGGACATATCGAGTTCTTC. Its translation is CASSLGHIEFF.

The sample holds one count of this clone. This chain connects TRBV5-1 to TRBJ1-2; 8 nucleotides line up with TRBD1. The ends lost 5 bases at V and 4 bases at J; junction bases unmatched: 4. This CDR3 has 13 amino acids. Germline V gene lookup returns CDR1 SGHRS and CDR2 YFSETQ. In nucleotides, the CDR3 is TGCGCCAGCAGACCCGGACAGGGCTATGGCTACACCTTC. Its translation is CASRPGQGYGYTF.

There are a few counts of this clone. The chain has TRBV7-3 and TRBJ1-2, with D unclear. The CDR3 is made up of 14 amino acids. Germline V gene data show CDR1 as SGHTA and CDR2 as FQGTGA. Trimming cost V 0 bases and J 7 bases, with 12 bases left between them. The CDR3 reads CASSLTLEGGGYTF. DNA for the CDR3: TGTGCCAGCAGCTTAACGTTGGAGGGAGGTGGCTACACCTTC.

The chain couples TRBV10-3 to TRBJ1-1; possible D gene TRBD1, 6 bases. In germline, CDR1 is ENHRY, CDR2 SYGVKD. Trimming left V 8 bases short and J 4 bases short, with 20 bases between. There are 15 residues in the CDR3. This CDR3 is CAIRKEGGSGTEAFF. For the CDR3, the DNA is TGTGCCATCCGGAAGGAGGGGGGGTCGGGCACTGAAGCTTTCTTT.

The genes are TRBV6-5 and TRBJ1-3; D not resolved. Trimming pared 7 bases from V and 0 bases from J, leaving 13 bases between. The germline gives CDR1 MNHEY, CDR2 SVGAGI. This CDR3 contains 15 residues. The CDR3 protein is CASTLIGSSGNTIYF. Here the CDR3 DNA reads TGTGCCAGCACCCTAATTGGTAGCTCTGGAAACACCATATATTTT.

The rearrangement links TRBV29-1 to TRBJ2-7; a weak D match, TRBD1 (5 bases). The V end was cut by 5 bases, the J end by 6 bases, with 14 bases between. CDR1 SQVTM and CDR2 ANQGSEA come from the germline V gene. This CDR3 comprises 12 residues. The CDR3 bases are TGCAGCGTTCTAAGGGGCCAGGGCGAGCAGTACTTC. Translated: CSVLRGQGEQYF.

The chain carries TRBV19 and TRBJ1-3; D gene ambiguous. The CDR3 contains 17 residues. Deletions cut 2 bases from V and 0 bases from J, with 14 bases between. CDR1 and CDR2 (germline): LNHDA, SQIVND (reference sequence). CDR3 in amino acids: CASSILSGGISGNTIYF. CDR3 bases: TGTGCCAGTAGTATATTGAGCGGCGGGATCTCTGGAAACACCATATATTTT.

Concerning this clone itself: Germline is not matched at one junction end, which may reflect a read error. The rearrangement links TRBV7-7 to TRBJ1-1; D not resolved. Germline assignment: CDR1 SSHAT and CDR2 FNYEAQ (reference sequence). The CDR3 extends over 13 amino acids. The CDR3 DNA reads as TGTGCTAGCAGCCGTGGACGGGGCACTGAAGCTTTCTTT. Protein product: CASSRGRGTEAFF.

The rearrangement joins TRBV7-9 to TRBJ2-7; a weak D match, TRBD1 (7 bases). The CDR3 length is 14 residues. Trimming left V 5 bases short and J 6 bases short, with 17 bases between. Germline CDR1 SEHNR, CDR2 FQNEAQ (reference sequence). CDR3 residues: CASSAGGGLLEQYF. The CDR3 region has the DNA TGTGCCAGCAGCGCAGGAGGGGGCTTGCTCGAGCAGTACTTC.

V gene TRBV7-3 combines with J gene TRBJ2-3; no definite D call. Germline assignment: CDR1 SGHTA and CDR2 FQGTGA. This CDR3 has 14 amino acids. V was shortened by 4 bases and J by 2 bases, with 10 bases between the two germline ends. In DNA form, the CDR3 reads TGTGCCAGCAGCTCTCAGACTGCCACAGATACGCAGTATTTT. This encodes CASSSQTATDTQYF.

CDR3 amino acids: CASSSPDITEAFF. CDR3 coding DNA: TGTGCCAGCAGCTCCCCTGACATCACTGAAGCTTTCTTT. This rearrangement joins TRBV11-3 to TRBJ1-1; D remains unclear. The CDR3 consists of 13 residues. Germline V lookup: CDR1 SGHNT, CDR2 YENEEA. The V end was cut by 4 bases, the J end by 4 bases, with 10 bases between.

The chain is built from TRBV12-5 and TRBJ2-2; D might be TRBD1 (6 bases). Between the trimmed V and J ends, which lost 4 bases and 1 base, there was a span of 13 bases. Germline loops: CDR1 LGHNT, CDR2 FRNRAP. The CDR3 loop spans 16 amino acids. CDR3 loop: CASGSTGTKNTGELFF. As DNA, the CDR3 is TGTGCTAGTGGTTCCACCGGGACAAAGAACACCGGGGAGCTGTTTTTT.

The chain employs TRBV5-1 and TRBJ2-2, with a tentative D call TRBD1 (6 bases). V lost 5 bases, J lost 0 bases, and 11 bases lay in between. The CDR3 extends over 15 amino acids. CDR1 is SGHRS and CDR2 is YFSETQ in the germline V gene. The CDR3 loop reads CASRSGTSNTGELFF. The CDR3 DNA reads TGCGCCAGCAGATCCGGGACATCGAACACCGGGGAGCTGTTTTTT.

The gene calls are TRBV18 and TRBJ2-1; D unresolved. V was trimmed by 6 bases and J by 9 bases, leaving 15 bases between them. This CDR3 has 13 amino acids. Germline values: CDR1 KGHSH, CDR2 LQKENI. CDR3: CASSTSLAREQFF. The DNA for the CDR3 is TGTGCCAGCTCCACGTCCTTAGCACGTGAGCAGTTCTTC. The full variable domain, rest sourced from reference TRBV18 and TRBJ2-1, is NAGVMQNPRHLVRRRGQEARLRCSPMKGHSHVYWYRQLPEEGLKFMVYLQKENIIDESGMPKERFSAEFPKEGPSILRIQQVVRGDSAAYFCASSTSLAREQFFGPGTRLTVL.

The gene calls are TRBV9 and TRBJ2-1, with 8 nucleotides matching TRBD2. The CDR3 spans 15 residues. J gave up 4 bases and V 3 bases, and 6 bases lay outside the gene matches. Looked up from germline, CDR1 is SGDLS and CDR2 is YYNGEE. In nucleotides, the CDR3 is TGTGCCAGCAGCGCCTCGGGAGGGCCTTACAATGAGCAGTTCTTC. Translating it yields CASSASGGPYNEQFF.

V is TRBV19 and J is TRBJ2-3; 9 bases map to TRBD2. The V gene's germline CDR1 is LNHDA and CDR2 SQIVND (reference sequence). V shed 3 bases and J 4 bases; nucleotides not matched to a gene: 2. The CDR3 runs to 14 residues. Here the CDR3 reads CASSMGGRADTQYF. CDR3 sequence (DNA): TGTGCCAGTAGTATGGGCGGGAGGGCAGATACGCAGTATTTT.

The rearrangement uses TRBV6-1 and TRBJ2-3; the match to TRBD2 covers 7 bases. The CDR3 runs to 15 residues. The germline V gene encodes CDR1 MNHNS and CDR2 SASEGT. The V and J ends lost 1 base and 5 bases, in that order; junction bases with no gene match: 6. Here the CDR3 DNA reads TGTGCCAGCAGTGAAGATCTGGCTAGCGGAGATACGCAGTATTTT. Its translation: CASSEDLASGDTQYF.

Only one count was recorded for this clone. The genes are TRBV7-8 and TRBJ2-2, with D hard to call. V dropped 4 bases and J dropped 3 bases, with 6 bases sitting between them. Germline assignment: CDR1 SGHVS and CDR2 FQNEAQ. The CDR3 has 13 amino acids. The CDR3 coding sequence is TGTGCCAGCAGCTCTCTAGACACCGGGGAGCTGTTTTTT. It specifies CASSSLDTGELFF.

The chain carries TRBV4-1 and TRBJ1-1, with D hard to call. CDR3 length equals 15 residues. Germline V gene sequence: CDR1 MGHRA, CDR2 YSYEKL. V dropped 2 bases and J dropped 2 bases, with 12 bases sitting between them. CDR3 DNA sequence: TGCGCCAGCAGCCAACAAATGAGGACTAACACTGAAGCTTTCTTT. Its protein product is CASSQQMRTNTEAFF.

This clone has more than one count but fewer than ten. The chain is built from TRBV3-1 (or the pseudogene TRBV3-2) and TRBJ2-1, with 7 bases that match TRBD1. This CDR3 spans 15 amino acids. CDR1 LGHDT and CDR2 YNNKEL come from the germline V gene (reference sequence). Losses at the gene ends were 1 base for V and 6 bases for J; bases not matched to a gene: 6. The CDR3 sequence: CASSQGSTGFNEQFF. CDR3 DNA: TGTGCCAGCAGCCAAGGATCGACAGGGTTCAATGAGCAGTTCTTC.

The CDR3 reads CASSQETSGNIQYF. CDR3 bases: TGCGCCAGCAGCCAAGAAACTAGCGGAAACATTCAGTACTTC. The gene calls are TRBV4-3 and TRBJ2-4; 8 bases fit TRBD2. The length of the CDR3 is 14 residues. With 0 bases clipped from V and 6 bases from J, the junction kept 1 base outside the gene matches. The V gene's germline CDR1 is LGHNA and CDR2 YSLEER.

This clone was seen ten or more times. The chain employs TRBV4-1 and TRBJ2-7; D remains unclear. There are 13 residues in the CDR3. Germline CDR1 reads MGHRA; CDR2 reads YSYEKL. Trimming removed 1 base from V and 5 bases from J, with 9 bases in between. This CDR3 reads CASSQVAWHEQYF. In DNA, the CDR3 is TGCGCCAGCAGCCAAGTTGCATGGCACGAGCAGTACTTC.